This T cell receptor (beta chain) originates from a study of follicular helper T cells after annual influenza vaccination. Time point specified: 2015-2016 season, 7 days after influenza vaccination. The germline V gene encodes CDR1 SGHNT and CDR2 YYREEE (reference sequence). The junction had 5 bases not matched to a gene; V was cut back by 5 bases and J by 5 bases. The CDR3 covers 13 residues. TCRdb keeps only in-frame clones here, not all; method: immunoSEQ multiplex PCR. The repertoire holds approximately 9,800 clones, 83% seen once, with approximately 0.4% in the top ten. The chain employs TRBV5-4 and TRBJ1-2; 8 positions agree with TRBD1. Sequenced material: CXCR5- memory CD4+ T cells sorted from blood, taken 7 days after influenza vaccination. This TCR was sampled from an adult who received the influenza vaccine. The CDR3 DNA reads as TGTGCCAGCAGGTCGGACAGGGATTATGGCTACACCTTC. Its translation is CASRSDRDYGYTF.